This passage covers 28 T cell receptor beta chains from one sample sequenced in a study of control samples from healthy donors and cancer patients (dated by TCRdb to about 2020). The library was built by means of the immunoSEQ multiplex PCR assay. TCRdb mirrors the immuneACCESS table, restricted to in-frame sequences. Some clones are absent from its copies; in checked studies, under half trace to an unresolved V gene, and the reason for the others is unknown. Present in this sample are under 450,000 clones, about nine tenths of which were seen just once. The ten largest clones capture more than 6% of the sample. Material for sequencing was PBMCs. The origin of the receptors is a middle-aged man with head and neck cancer.

This clone has only a few counts. The genes are TRBV6-5 and TRBJ2-7; maybe TRBD2 (6 bases). Germline values: CDR1 MNHEY, CDR2 SVGAGI. The CDR3 contains 14 residues. Trimming removed 5 bases from V and 7 bases from J, with 18 bases in between. The CDR3 is CASSRLRDVREQYF. DNA of the CDR3: TGTGCCAGCAGTCGTTTGCGGGACGTGAGGGAGCAGTACTTC.

The CDR3: CASSLGLANTGELFF. The CDR3 DNA sequence: TGCGCCAGCAGCTTGGGACTAGCGAACACCGGGGAGCTGTTTTTT. This chain connects TRBV5-1 to TRBJ2-2, with D possibly matching TRBD2 (6 bases). This CDR3 comprises 15 residues. V shed 0 bases and J shed 0 bases, with 6 bases lying between them. Germline lookup yields CDR1 SGHRS and CDR2 YFSETQ. Based on the CDR3 plus reference TRBV5-1 and TRBJ2-2, the full variable domain is KAGVTQTPRYLIKTRGQQVTLSCSPISGHRSVSWYQQTPGQGLQFLFEYFSETQRNKGNFPGRFSGRQFSNSRSEMNVSTLELGDSALYLCASSLGLANTGELFFGEGSRLTVL.

V and J are TRBV9 and TRBJ1-4; no firm D call. The CDR3 covers 15 residues. With 1 base removed from V and 3 bases from J, the gap between germline ends came to 10 bases. Germline lookup yields CDR1 SGDLS and CDR2 YYNGEE. The CDR3 DNA is TGTGCCAGCAGCGTAAACGGGGAGGCTAATGAAAAACTGTTTTTT. Translating it yields CASSVNGEANEKLFF. The variable domain in full, completed from reference TRBV9 and TRBJ1-4, reads DSGVTQTPKHLITATGQRVTLRCSPRSGDLSVYWYQQSLDQGLQFLIQYYNGEERAKGNILERFSAQQFPDLHSELNLSSLELGDSALYFCASSVNGEANEKLFFGSGTQLSVL.

The chain carries TRBV19 and TRBJ2-5; unclear D gene. The CDR3 covers 12 residues. CDR1 is LNHDA and CDR2 is SQIVND in the germline V gene (reference sequence). V lost 3 bases to trimming and J lost 5 bases, with 7 bases between them. The CDR3 protein is CASSISSETQYF. CDR3 DNA: TGTGCCAGTAGTATTTCCAGTGAGACCCAGTACTTC.

V gene TRBV7-3 combines with J gene TRBJ2-3, with a possible D match to TRBD2 (5 bases). CDR1 is SGHTA and CDR2 is FQGTGA in the germline V gene. The CDR3 is made up of 15 amino acids. V lost 2 bases and J lost 0, with 9 bases in between. DNA of the CDR3: TGTGCCAGCAGCTTAGGCGGGCAGAGCACAGATACGCAGTATTTT. Its protein is CASSLGGQSTDTQYF.

As concerns this clone: At one boundary the junction diverges from the germline segment, which might be a read error. The genes are TRBV7-7 and TRBJ2-3, with 9 bases that match TRBD2. Germline CDR1 and CDR2: SSHAT and FNYEAQ (reference sequence). This CDR3 comprises 15 residues. In nucleotides, the CDR3 is TGTGCTAGCAGCTTAGAGCGGGGGGCGATGGATACGCAGTATTTT. Its protein is CASSLERGAMDTQYF.

The chain carries TRBV5-1 and TRBJ2-7, with TRBD1 identical over 7 bases. The J segment lost 3 bases and the V segment lost 4 bases, leaving 4 bases of the junction unmatched. Germline V gene lookup returns CDR1 SGHRS and CDR2 YFSETQ. The CDR3 covers 13 residues. This CDR3 is CASSPTGNYEQYF. CDR3 nucleotide sequence: TGCGCCAGCAGCCCGACAGGGAACTACGAGCAGTACTTC. The full variable domain, with the rest looked up from reference TRBV5-1 and TRBJ2-7, is KAGVTQTPRYLIKTRGQQVTLSCSPISGHRSVSWYQQTPGQGLQFLFEYFSETQRNKGNFPGRFSGRQFSNSRSEMNVSTLELGDSALYLCASSPTGNYEQYFGPGTRLTVT.

The chain has TRBV7-3 and TRBJ2-1, with 10 bases fitting TRBD2. J was trimmed by 4 bases and V by 5 bases; bases with no gene match: 5. Germline V gene sequence: CDR1 SGHTA, CDR2 FQGTGA. The CDR3 extends over 15 amino acids. As DNA, the CDR3 is TGTGCCAGCAGCGTCGGACTAGCGGATTACAATGAGCAGTTCTTC. As protein: CASSVGLADYNEQFF.

This clone was observed a few times. This chain joins TRBV28 and TRBJ1-2; D is unresolved. CDR1 and CDR2 from the germline V gene are MDHEN and SYDVKM. Trimming left V 7 bases short and J 2 bases short, with 8 bases between. The CDR3 runs 12 residues. CDR3 in DNA: TGTGCCAGCACATACAGCAACTATGGCTACACCTTC. Amino acid sequence: CASTYSNYGYTF.

This chain connects TRBV7-3 to TRBJ2-1; a weak D match, TRBD2 (5 bases). The V end was cut by 7 bases, the J end by 14 bases, with 9 bases between. The CDR3 covers 9 residues. The germline gives CDR1 SGHTA, CDR2 FQGTGA. The CDR3 DNA reads as TGTGCCAGCATCGAGAGGGAGTTCTTC. Protein product: CASIEREFF.

This clone was counted many times. V and J are TRBV24-1 and TRBJ1-1, with D uncertain. The CDR3 totals 13 residues. Per germline, CDR1 KGHDR and CDR2 SFDVKD. V lost 3 bases to trimming and J lost 4 bases, with 8 bases between them. CDR3 protein: CATSDHGSTEAFF. The CDR3 DNA sequence: TGTGCCACCAGTGATCATGGGTCCACTGAAGCTTTCTTT.

The V call is TRBV7-9, the J call TRBJ1-5; D gene uncertain. V lost 1 base, J lost 4 bases, and 11 bases lay in between. CDR3 length: 15 amino acids. CDR1 is SEHNR, CDR2 FQNEAQ, per germline (reference sequence). CDR3 nucleotides: TGTGCCAGCAGCTTAGAAGGTTTTGGGAATCAGCCCCAGCATTTT. This gives the protein CASSLEGFGNQPQHF.

J is TRBJ1-1 and V is TRBV28; D remains unclear. Trimming stripped 3 bases from V and 1 base from J, with 6 bases between. Germline V CDR1 and CDR2: MDHEN, SYDVKM. CDR3 length: 13 amino acids. In nucleotides, the CDR3 is TGTGCCAGCAGTTTTCGCAGGAACACTGAAGCTTTCTTT. Its protein is CASSFRRNTEAFF.

In regard to this clone: Within the sample, other DNA sequences also encode this same CDR3. DNA of the CDR3: TGTGCCAGCTCACCAGAGGGCACAGATACGCAGTATTTT. Amino acid sequence: CASSPEGTDTQYF. V and J are TRBV18 and TRBJ2-3; D is unresolved. The length of the CDR3 is 13 residues. Trimming took 2 bases from V and 1 from J, leaving 4 bases between them. The germline gives CDR1 KGHSH, CDR2 LQKENI.

The chain recombines TRBV10-1 with TRBJ2-2; the D gene is possibly TRBD1 (5 bases). V was pared by 2 bases and J by 4 bases, with 17 bases between. The CDR3 has 17 residues. The germline V gene has CDR1 WNHNN and CDR2 SYGVQD (reference sequence). The CDR3 coding sequence is TGCGCCAGCAGTGAGGGTCTAGGGCAGGGCAGCACCGGGGAGCTGTTTTTT. It translates to CASSEGLGQGSTGELFF.

This chain connects TRBV10-3 to TRBJ1-2, with TRBD1 as a possible D gene (6 bases). V was clipped by 3 bases and J by 2 bases, with 13 bases between them. The CDR3 sequence is 15 residues long. The germline gives CDR1 ENHRY, CDR2 SYGVKD. The CDR3 loop reads CAISERDKGNYGYTF. The CDR3 bases are TGTGCCATCAGTGAAAGGGACAAGGGGAACTATGGCTACACCTTC.

The chain is built from TRBV6-5 and TRBJ1-4; D call uncertain. CDR3 length: 15 amino acids. Trimming shortened V by 2 bases and J by 1 base, and 8 bases separated the two germline ends. CDR1 is MNHEY and CDR2 is SVGAGI in the germline V gene. CDR3 nucleotide sequence: TGTGCCAGCAGTTACGCCGGGGTAACTAATGAAAAACTGTTTTTT. This codes for CASSYAGVTNEKLFF.

The chain employs TRBV27 and TRBJ2-3, with TRBD2 identical over 9 bases. This CDR3 is built from 16 residues. The V and J ends lost 6 bases and 3 bases, in that order; junction bases with no gene match: 10. Germline V gene lookup returns CDR1 MNHEY and CDR2 SMNVEV (reference sequence). As DNA, the CDR3 is TGTGCCAGCAGGGGGTCGGTGCGGGAGGGGACAGATACGCAGTATTTT. Translation gives CASRGSVREGTDTQYF.

The chain links TRBV29-1 to TRBJ1-2; D gene uncertain. The germline CDR1 and CDR2 sequences are SQVTM and ANQGSEA. The CDR3 runs 12 residues. V was shortened by 3 bases and J by 4 bases, with 9 bases between the two germline ends. For the CDR3, the DNA is TGCAGCGTTGAGGTCCCGATCTATGGCTACACCTTC. This encodes CSVEVPIYGYTF.

The DNA of the CDR3 is TGTGCCAGCAGTTTATCCCGGCCGACCAAGACCCAGTACTTC. Translating gives CASSLSRPTKTQYF. The gene calls are TRBV27 and TRBJ2-5; no clear D gene. In germline, CDR1 is MNHEY, CDR2 SMNVEV (reference sequence). Trimming pared 0 bases from V and 6 bases from J, leaving 11 bases between. The CDR3 extends over 14 amino acids.

This clone was counted a few times. This chain connects TRBV6-2 or TRBV6-3 to TRBJ2-2, with unresolved D. The CDR3 has 13 amino acids. The V end lost 5 bases, the J end lost 6 bases, and 10 bases lay between the germline ends. The germline CDR1 and CDR2 sequences are MNHEY and SVGEGT. The chain's CDR3 is CASSTGRSGELFF. CDR3 nucleotides: TGTGCCAGCAGTACCGGACGCTCCGGGGAGCTGTTTTTT.

The chain employs TRBV7-3 and TRBJ2-3; TRBD1 is a possible D gene (5 bases). Trimming cost V 5 bases and J 1 base, with 16 bases left between them. The CDR3 loop spans 16 amino acids. Germline loops: CDR1 SGHTA, CDR2 FQGTGA. CDR3 region: CASSPEGAAGTDTQYF. In DNA, the CDR3 is TGTGCCAGCAGCCCCGAAGGGGCGGCTGGCACAGATACGCAGTATTTT. Filled out from reference TRBV7-3 and TRBJ2-3, the complete variable domain reads GAGVSQTPSNKVTEKGKYVELRCDPISGHTALYWYRQSLGQGPEFLIYFQGTGAADDSGLPNDRFFAVRPEGSVSTLKIQRTERGDSAVYLCASSPEGAAGTDTQYFGPGTRLTVL.

This sequence joins TRBV10-3 and TRBJ1-1; D gene ambiguous. Germline V CDR1 and CDR2: ENHRY, SYGVKD. V was cut by 7 bases and J by 7 bases, with 10 bases left in between. The CDR3 runs to 11 residues. The CDR3 loop is CAIKWEIEAFF. For the CDR3, the DNA is TGTGCCATCAAATGGGAAATTGAAGCTTTCTTT.

This chain uses TRBV28 with TRBJ2-1, with 8 bases fitting TRBD1. The germline V gene has CDR1 MDHEN and CDR2 SYDVKM. The CDR3 covers 15 residues. Trimming removed 5 bases from V and 9 bases from J; junction bases left unmatched: 12. Here the CDR3 reads CASSPSDRGRTEQFF. CDR3 DNA: TGTGCCAGCAGTCCGTCAGACAGGGGAAGGACTGAGCAGTTCTTC.

The rearrangement links TRBV7-6 to TRBJ2-2; 9 positions match TRBD1. Trimming cost V 2 bases and J 4 bases; bases outside gene matches: 5. The CDR3 extends over 16 amino acids. Germline loops: CDR1 SGHVS, CDR2 FNYEAQ. This CDR3 is CASSLHRDRVTGELFF. DNA of the CDR3: TGTGCCAGCAGCTTACACCGGGACAGGGTCACCGGGGAGCTGTTTTTT.

The gene calls are TRBV10-3 and TRBJ2-1, with 14 bases identical to TRBD2. V lost 4 bases to trimming and J lost 6 bases; unmatched junction nucleotides: 5. CDR3 length: 16 amino acids. The germline gives CDR1 ENHRY, CDR2 SYGVKD. The CDR3 DNA follows: TGTGCCATCAGTGGGCAGGGACTAGCGGGGGCCAATGAGCAGTTCTTC. This translates into CAISGQGLAGANEQFF.

The J gene is TRBJ1-1, the V gene TRBV11-3; no firm D call. This CDR3 spans 13 amino acids. CDR1 and CDR2 from the germline V gene are SGHNT and YENEEA. V was pared by 0 bases and J by 5 bases, with 7 bases between. CDR3 sequence: CASSLDRKTEAFF. DNA of the CDR3: TGTGCCAGCAGCTTAGACAGGAAGACTGAAGCTTTCTTT.

This chain joins TRBV6-5 and TRBJ2-1; 12 bases are shared with TRBD1. V lost 4 bases to trimming and J lost 10 bases; unmatched junction nucleotides: 11. There are 16 residues in the CDR3. CDR1 and CDR2 from the germline V gene are MNHEY and SVGAGI. CDR3 sequence reads: CASSFPGQGALSEQFF. Written as DNA, the CDR3 is TGTGCCAGCAGTTTCCCGGGACAGGGGGCGCTCAGCGAGCAGTTCTTC.